The 26 T cell receptor beta chains below were found in one sample sequenced in a study of cytomegalovirus exposure and HLA in healthy donors. The PCR was carried out with 60 Vbeta primers and 13 Jbeta primers. The table came from immunoSEQ multiplex PCR; TCRdb's copy has only in-frame clones and leaves some out. The data contain tens of thousands of clones, roughly 80% of them singletons. Sample: PBMCs. The source is a male donor in good health and CMV-seronegative.

This clone was observed once. The rearrangement uses TRBV7-2 and TRBJ1-2, with 11 bases matching TRBD1. The CDR3 spans 15 residues. Germline V gene lookup returns CDR1 SGHTA and CDR2 FQGNSA. V dropped 1 base and J dropped 2; count of bases not matched to a gene: 0. CDR3: CASSLGTGGNYGYTF. CDR3 coding DNA: TGTGCCAGCAGCTTAGGGACAGGGGGCAACTATGGCTACACCTTC. The full variable domain, completed using reference TRBV7-2 and TRBJ1-2, is GAGVSQSPSNKVTEKGKDVELRCDPISGHTALYWYRQSLGQGLEFLIYFQGNSAPDKSGLPSDRFSAERTGGSVSTLTIQRTQQEDSAVYLCASSLGTGGNYGYTFGSGTRLTVV.

The chain has TRBV7-9 and TRBJ1-1; D is ambiguous. With 1 base removed from V and 11 bases from J, the gap between germline ends came to 11 bases. CDR1 SEHNR and CDR2 FQNEAQ come from the germline V gene (reference sequence). This CDR3 is 12 amino acids long. The CDR3 here is CASSLGGRGAFF. DNA for the CDR3: TGTGCCAGCAGCTTAGGCGGCCGTGGGGCTTTCTTT. The full variable domain, in which reference TRBV7-9 and TRBJ1-1 provide the parts outside the CDR3, is DTGVSQNPRHKITKRGQNVTFRCDPISEHNRLYWYRQTLGQGPEFLTYFQNEAQLEKSRLLSDRFSAERPKGSFSTLEIQRTEQGDSAMYLCASSLGGRGAFFGQGTRLTVV.

This sequence joins TRBV9 and TRBJ2-1; D gene ambiguous. V lost 4 bases to trimming and J lost 0 bases, with 11 bases between them. The CDR3 totals 15 residues. Germline V gene lookup returns CDR1 SGDLS and CDR2 YYNGEE. This CDR3 is CASSPDTSSYNEQFF. As DNA, the CDR3 is TGTGCCAGCAGCCCAGACACGAGCTCCTACAATGAGCAGTTCTTC.

V gene TRBV11-2 combines with J gene TRBJ1-3; weak D call: TRBD1 (5 bases). Trimming pared 1 base from V and 2 bases from J, leaving 18 bases between. There are 18 residues in the CDR3. The germline gives CDR1 SGHAT, CDR2 FQNNGV. The CDR3 here is CASSLGGVSGSAGNTIYF. The CDR3 coding sequence is TGTGCCAGCAGCTTAGGAGGGGTGAGCGGGTCGGCTGGAAACACCATATATTTT.

V is TRBV4-1 and J is TRBJ2-1; perhaps TRBD2 as D (6 bases). The CDR3 covers 14 residues. V lost 1 base, J lost 8 bases, and 12 bases lay in between. Germline V gene lookup returns CDR1 MGHRA and CDR2 YSYEKL. The CDR3 reads CASSQGDSVYEQFF. In DNA, the CDR3 is TGCGCCAGCAGCCAAGGGGACTCGGTCTATGAGCAGTTCTTC.

The chain uses TRBV7-9 and TRBJ1-5; TRBD1 is a possible D gene (6 bases). V was shortened by 3 bases and J by 1 base, with 13 bases between the two germline ends. This CDR3 is 16 amino acids long. The germline V gene encodes CDR1 SEHNR and CDR2 FQNEAQ (reference sequence). As DNA, the CDR3 is TGTGCCAGCAGCTTTGGGGGGGCGGGAAGCAATCAGCCCCAGCATTTT. It specifies CASSFGGAGSNQPQHF.

This clone was counted a few times. V and J are TRBV6-5 and TRBJ1-3; tentative D call: TRBD1 (6 bases). Germline V lookup: CDR1 MNHEY, CDR2 SVGAGI. The CDR3 is 16 residues long. V lost 1 base, J lost 3 bases, and 13 bases lay in between. Here the CDR3 DNA reads TGTGCCAGCAGTTACTTGGGACAAGTTGGTGGAAACACCATATATTTT. It yields the protein CASSYLGQVGGNTIYF.

CDR3 region: CASSSSRSGGPTGETQYF. The CDR3 nucleotides are TGTGCCAGCAGCTCGAGCCGCAGCGGGGGCCCGACTGGGGAGACCCAGTACTTC. The V gene is TRBV7-9, the J gene TRBJ2-5; 8 bases fit TRBD2. V was pared by 4 bases and J by 5 bases, with 18 bases of the junction left unmatched. From germline, CDR1 is SEHNR and CDR2 FQNEAQ (reference sequence). There are 18 residues in the CDR3.

This chain links TRBV7-9 with TRBJ1-4, with 9 bases that match TRBD1. V trimming: 0 bases; J trimming: 8 bases; junction bases outside the gene matches: 10. The germline CDR1 and CDR2 sequences are SEHNR and FQNEAQ (reference sequence). The CDR3 is 17 residues long. CDR3: CASSLAFLGQGREKLFF. The CDR3, as DNA: TGTGCCAGCAGCTTAGCGTTTTTGGGACAGGGACGCGAAAAACTGTTTTTT.

The chain recombines TRBV19 with TRBJ2-2, with a possible D match to TRBD1 (5 bases). Germline loops: CDR1 LNHDA, CDR2 SQIVND (reference sequence). The CDR3 is 15 amino acids. V was clipped by 6 bases and J by 4 bases, with 15 bases between them. CDR3 amino acids: CASRTLTDTTGELFF. DNA of the CDR3: TGTGCCAGTAGGACCCTGACAGATACCACCGGGGAGCTGTTTTTT.

The J gene is TRBJ2-3, the V gene TRBV27; D unresolved. In germline, CDR1 is MNHEY, CDR2 SMNVEV (reference sequence). Trimming took off 9 bases at V and 3 bases at J, with 19 bases between the two ends. This CDR3 is built from 15 residues. CDR3 sequence: CASATAVEQTDTQYF. The CDR3 bases are TGTGCCAGTGCCACTGCTGTGGAACAGACAGATACGCAGTATTTT.

Only one count was recorded for this clone. The chain has TRBV28 and TRBJ2-6; D gene ambiguous. CDR1 is MDHEN and CDR2 is SYDVKM in the germline V gene. The CDR3 covers 15 residues. V was pared by 7 bases and J by 1 base, with 11 bases between. CDR3 bases: TGTGCCAGCACCTCGTTTGTTTCTGGGGCCAACGTCCTGACTTTC. It translates to CASTSFVSGANVLTF.

The J gene is TRBJ1-2, the V gene TRBV7-9; 8 bases align to TRBD1. The germline V gene has CDR1 SEHNR and CDR2 FQNEAQ (reference sequence). The ends lost 1 base at V and 7 bases at J; junction bases unmatched: 5. The CDR3 runs to 14 residues. CDR3 DNA: TGTGCCAGCAGCTTAGTCGACAGGGGCAGTGGCTACACCTTC. As protein: CASSLVDRGSGYTF. The complete variable domain, with remaining parts taken from reference TRBV7-9 and TRBJ1-2, reads DTGVSQNPRHKITKRGQNVTFRCDPISEHNRLYWYRQTLGQGPEFLTYFQNEAQLEKSRLLSDRFSAERPKGSFSTLEIQRTEQGDSAMYLCASSLVDRGSGYTFGSGTRLTVV.

The rearrangement links TRBV19 to TRBJ1-1; D gene ambiguous. Trimming stripped 4 bases from V and 7 bases from J, with 10 bases between. Germline lookup yields CDR1 LNHDA and CDR2 SQIVND (reference sequence). The CDR3 covers 12 residues. The CDR3 DNA sequence: TGTGCCAGTAGTACACGGAGGCGTGAAGCTTTCTTT. It encodes CASSTRRREAFF.

For the CDR3, the DNA is TGCAGCGCACAGGGACAGGGAAGAAAACTGTTTTTT. Protein product: CSAQGQGRKLFF. This sequence joins TRBV29-1 and TRBJ1-4; 9 bases align to TRBD1. This CDR3 region has 12 residues. V gave up 7 bases and J gave up 10 bases; unmatched junction bases: 7. Per germline, CDR1 SQVTM and CDR2 ANQGSEA.

V gene TRBV6-5 combines with J gene TRBJ1-4; TRBD1 matches at 7 bases. There are 12 residues in the CDR3. V dropped 6 bases and J dropped 10; count of bases not matched to a gene: 5. The V gene's germline CDR1 is MNHEY and CDR2 SVGAGI. The CDR3 spells CASSTGVGKLFF. As DNA, the CDR3 is TGTGCCAGCAGCACAGGGGTAGGAAAACTGTTTTTT.

This clone was seen more than once but under ten times. The genes are TRBV13 and TRBJ2-7; 7 positions agree with TRBD1. Germline V gene sequence: CDR1 PRHDT, CDR2 FYEKMQ (reference sequence). Trimming took 4 bases from V and 2 from J; bases not matched to a gene: 5. The CDR3 has 14 amino acids. The CDR3 coding sequence is TGTGCCAGCAGCTACCGGGACAGTACCTACGAGCAGTACTTC. It encodes CASSYRDSTYEQYF. Full variable domain (remainder filled in from reference TRBV13 and TRBJ2-7): AAGVIQSPRHLIKEKRETATLKCYPIPRHDTVYWYQQGPGQDPQFLISFYEKMQSDKGSIPDRFSAQQFSDYHSELNMSSLELGDSALYFCASSYRDSTYEQYFGPGTRLTVT.

The rearrangement uses TRBV27 and TRBJ1-2; TRBD1 matches 7 bases. V shed 4 bases, J shed 10 bases, and the junction held 12 bases outside the gene matches. CDR1 MNHEY and CDR2 SMNVEV come from the germline V gene (reference sequence). The CDR3 contains 14 residues. CDR3 sequence reads: CASSSPGDSLFYTF. The CDR3 bases are TGTGCCAGCAGTTCCCCGGGGGACAGTCTGTTCTACACCTTC.

The J gene is TRBJ2-5, the V gene TRBV5-1; 7 bases map to TRBD1. V gave up 5 bases and J gave up 5 bases; unmatched junction bases: 9. CDR3 length equals 14 residues. Germline V gives CDR1 SGHRS, CDR2 YFSETQ. Written as DNA, the CDR3 is TGCGCCAGCAGATACAGGGGTTTTGAGGAGACCCAGTACTTC. It codes for CASRYRGFEETQYF.

J is TRBJ1-2 and V is TRBV6-5, with D possibly matching TRBD1 (6 bases). This CDR3 spans 14 amino acids. Germline CDR1 is MNHEY and CDR2 is SVGAGI. Trimming pared 0 bases from V and 7 bases from J, leaving 12 bases between. The CDR3 DNA reads as TGTGCCAGCAGTTACTCTCGGGACATCGGTGGCTACACCTTC. Translating it yields CASSYSRDIGGYTF.

V gene TRBV7-3 combines with J gene TRBJ2-1; 8 bases are shared with TRBD2. The germline gives CDR1 SGHTA, CDR2 FQGTGA. J lost 9 bases, V lost 5 bases, and 9 bases had no gene match. The CDR3 runs 14 residues. The CDR3, as DNA: TGTGCCAGCAGCATCTCACTAGCGGCCCCTGAGCAGTTCTTC. Protein product: CASSISLAAPEQFF.

CDR3 in amino acids: CASSLAPSGGVGDTQYF. For the CDR3, the DNA is TGTGCCAGCAGCTTAGCCCCTAGCGGGGGTGTAGGAGATACGCAGTATTTT. The chain uses TRBV11-2 and TRBJ2-3, with TRBD2 matching 10 bases. V was clipped by 1 base and J by 5 bases; unmatched bases: 9. The CDR3 covers 17 residues. In germline, CDR1 is SGHAT, CDR2 FQNNGV.

This sequence joins TRBV6-1 and TRBJ1-6; TRBD1 matches at 7 bases. The V gene's germline CDR1 is MNHNS and CDR2 SASEGT. The CDR3 consists of 15 residues. Unmatched junction bases numbered 7, after V lost 6 bases and J lost 5 bases. CDR3 coding DNA: TGTGCCAGCAGGGAACCCACAGGGGATAATTCACCCCTCCACTTT. Translating it yields CASREPTGDNSPLHF.

This chain links TRBV5-1 with TRBJ2-1; D might be TRBD1 (6 bases). V was clipped by 0 bases and J by 9 bases, with 13 bases between them. The germline V gene has CDR1 SGHRS and CDR2 YFSETQ. CDR3 length: 14 amino acids. CDR3 coding DNA: TGCGCCAGCAGCTTGGTAGGCAGGGGAAGTGAGCAGTTCTTC. Translated: CASSLVGRGSEQFF.

V and J are TRBV2 and TRBJ2-7; weak D call: TRBD2 (5 bases). From germline, CDR1 is SNHLY and CDR2 FYNNEI. The CDR3 has 14 residues. V was cut by 4 bases and J by 2 bases, with 12 bases left in between. CDR3 DNA sequence: TGTGCCAGCAGTGTAGACGGGGTTACCTACGAGCAGTACTTC. Amino acid sequence: CASSVDGVTYEQYF.

This chain connects TRBV2 to TRBJ1-4, with a possible D match to TRBD1 (5 bases). Between the trimmed V and J ends, which lost 3 bases and 5 bases, there was a span of 13 bases. There are 15 residues in the CDR3. Germline V lookup: CDR1 SNHLY, CDR2 FYNNEI. CDR3 region: CASSDWGQLNEKLFF. Written as DNA, the CDR3 is TGTGCCAGCAGTGACTGGGGCCAGTTAAATGAAAAACTGTTTTTT.